This entry features one T cell receptor (beta chain) sequence. The target antigen is unknown. CDR1 SGHRS and CDR2 YFSETQ come from the germline V gene. This CDR3 comprises 14 residues. Trimming removed 4 bases from V and 3 bases from J; junction bases left unmatched: 5. One entry per CDR3 protein results from TCRdb running MiXCR on the 5' RACE reads. The table has roughly 6,000 distinct CDR3 sequences, 55% to 70% seen once. Memory CD4+ T cells were sorted as CD4+CD45RO+CD25- cells. Study-wide results and caveats: Tumor Treg TCRs overlapped most with tumor naive CD4+ cells. Whole repertoires were not studied in the larger cohort, only one V-J beta rearrangement.

Sequencing was performed on tumor-infiltrating memory CD4+ T cells sorted from the breast tumor. Subset in this sample: memory CD4+ T cells, CD4+CD45RO+CD25-. The source of this sequence is a female donor with breast cancer. This chain uses TRBV5-1 with TRBJ2-7; TRBD1 aligns across 9 bases. This CDR3 is CASSQDRGDYEQYF. The CDR3 DNA reads as TGCGCCAGCAGCCAGGACAGGGGAGACTACGAGCAGTACTTC.